A selection of T cell receptor beta chains follows, all from one sample in a study of T cells in Graves' hyperthyroidism and ophthalmopathy. TCRdb recomputed calls from the multiplex PCR reads with MiXCR, one row per CDR3 protein. The table records about 590,000 distinct CDR3 sequences, about 14% of them present only once. Sequencing was performed on blood. The source of these receptors is a woman between 18 and 29 years old with Graves' ophthalmopathy. Both conserved end residues are part of each CDR3. Fields, in order: CDR3 DNA, CDR3 protein, J gene, clone size, D gene, V gene. D genes are given only for firm matches. Some rows mark clone size as missing; the rest say once, few, many or name a class of expanded clone.

CDR3 DNA: TGTGCCAGCAGAGCAGGGGCGACAGACGATGAAAAACTGTTTTTT
CDR3 protein: CASRAGATDDEKLFF
J gene: TRBJ1-4
clone size: many
D gene: NA
V gene: TRBV2

CDR3 DNA: TGTGCCAGCAGTTTCCGGGGGGGGTTTTACGGGGAGCTGTTTTTT
CDR3 protein: CASSFRGGFYGELFF
J gene: TRBJ2-2
clone size: many
D gene: TRBD2
V gene: TRBV27

CDR3 DNA: TGTGCCAGCAGCCTACGACAGGGGGAAAATCAGCCCCAGCATTTT
CDR3 protein: CASSLRQGENQPQHF
J gene: TRBJ1-5
clone size: NA
D gene: TRBD1
V gene: TRBV5-5

CDR3 DNA: TGCGCCAGCAGCCAAGACGGCCGAGGAAACGAGCAGTACTTC
CDR3 protein: CASSQDGRGNEQYF
J gene: TRBJ2-7
clone size: NA
D gene: NA
V gene: TRBV4-1

CDR3 DNA: TGTGCCAGCAGCGTAGGGGCAGAAACAAATGAGCAGTTCTTC
CDR3 protein: CASSVGAETNEQFF
J gene: TRBJ2-1
clone size: many
D gene: NA
V gene: TRBV9

CDR3 DNA: TGTGCCAGCAGTAAAGGGGACAGGGTGGCCGAGCAGTACTTC
CDR3 protein: CASSKGDRVAEQYF
J gene: TRBJ2-7
clone size: many
D gene: TRBD1
V gene: TRBV2

CDR3 DNA: TGTGCCAGCAGGGGGGATAGCGGGGGGACCTACGAGCAGTACTTC
CDR3 protein: CASRGDSGGTYEQYF
J gene: TRBJ2-7
clone size: many
D gene: TRBD2
V gene: TRBV2

CDR3 DNA: TGTGCCTCAGGGGGCGAGAATGAAAAACTGTTTTTT
CDR3 protein: CASGGENEKLFF
J gene: TRBJ1-4
clone size: many
D gene: TRBD1
V gene: TRBV6-1

CDR3 DNA: TGTGCCAGCAGCTTTGCCCCAGGGGGGGAAGAAGCTTTCTTT
CDR3 protein: CASSFAPGGEEAFF
J gene: TRBJ1-1
clone size: many
D gene: TRBD1
V gene: TRBV7-8

CDR3 DNA: TGCGCCAGCAGCCCAGACCGGGACAGTGTCCCCCCCCAGCATTTT
CDR3 protein: CASSPDRDSVPPQHF
J gene: TRBJ1-5
clone size: NA
D gene: TRBD1
V gene: TRBV4-3

CDR3 DNA: TGTGCCAGCAGTCCCCCAGCCAGGGTCAATCAGCCCCAGCATTTT
CDR3 protein: CASSPPARVNQPQHF
J gene: TRBJ1-5
clone size: many
D gene: NA
V gene: TRBV28

CDR3 DNA: TGTGCCAGCAGTCTCGGACTAGCGGGAGAGTACAATGAGCAGTTCTTC
CDR3 protein: CASSLGLAGEYNEQFF
J gene: TRBJ2-1
clone size: NA
D gene: TRBD2
V gene: TRBV6-2/TRBV6-3

CDR3 DNA: TGTGCCAGCAGTTACTCAGGGCCCAGCTCCTACAATGAGCAGTTCTTC
CDR3 protein: CASSYSGPSSYNEQFF
J gene: TRBJ2-1
clone size: NA
D gene: NA
V gene: TRBV6-5

CDR3 DNA: TGTGCCAGCAGTGGGACAGTCCGAGGCAATCAGCCCCAGCATTTT
CDR3 protein: CASSGTVRGNQPQHF
J gene: TRBJ1-5
clone size: many
D gene: NA
V gene: TRBV6-1

CDR3 DNA: TGCAGTGCTGTACCGGGACTAGCGGGAGGAGGCACCGGGGAGCTGTTTTTT
CDR3 protein: CSAVPGLAGGGTGELFF
J gene: TRBJ2-2
clone size: NA
D gene: TRBD2
V gene: TRBV20-1

CDR3 DNA: TGTGCCAGCAGCTTCATAGCCGGGAATTCACCCCTCCACTTT
CDR3 protein: CASSFIAGNSPLHF
J gene: TRBJ1-6
clone size: NA
D gene: NA
V gene: TRBV13

CDR3 DNA: TGTGCCAGTGGAGAGGGGAATTGGGGCAATGAGCAGTTCTTC
CDR3 protein: CASGEGNWGNEQFF
J gene: TRBJ2-1
clone size: few
D gene: NA
V gene: TRBV19

CDR3 DNA: TGTGCCACCAGTGATTTATGGGGACAGGGGGGCACAGATACGCAGTATTTT
CDR3 protein: CATSDLWGQGGTDTQYF
J gene: TRBJ2-3
clone size: many
D gene: TRBD1
V gene: TRBV24-1

CDR3 DNA: TGTGCCAGCAGTCCGTTATACAGGGGTCAAAGCTATGGCTACACCTTC
CDR3 protein: CASSPLYRGQSYGYTF
J gene: TRBJ1-2
clone size: NA
D gene: TRBD1
V gene: TRBV25-1

CDR3 DNA: TGCAGTGCTAGAGTGGGGGCGCGCGGTCAGCCCCAGCATTTT
CDR3 protein: CSARVGARGQPQHF
J gene: TRBJ1-5
clone size: many
D gene: NA
V gene: TRBV20-1

CDR3 DNA: TGCAGTGCTAGGGCCGCGACCGGGACAGGGGGCTACAATGAGCAGTTCTTC
CDR3 protein: CSARAATGTGGYNEQFF
J gene: TRBJ2-1
clone size: few
D gene: TRBD1
V gene: TRBV20-1

CDR3 DNA: TGTGCCAGCAGTTACTGGTGGTCAGATTACCGGACTAGCAATAACGAGCAGTACTTC
CDR3 protein: CASSYWWSDYRTSNNEQYF
J gene: TRBJ2-7
clone size: many
D gene: TRBD2
V gene: TRBV6-6

CDR3 DNA: TGTGCCAGCAGCCCCTCGTTGCGGGAGGCCTCGAACACCGGGGAGCTGTTTTTT
CDR3 protein: CASSPSLREASNTGELFF
J gene: TRBJ2-2
clone size: many
D gene: TRBD2
V gene: TRBV9

CDR3 DNA: TGTGCCAGCAGCGGACGGAGTTCTAGCCGAGAGACCCAGTACTTC
CDR3 protein: CASSGRSSSRETQYF
J gene: TRBJ2-5
clone size: NA
D gene: NA
V gene: TRBV7-8